This T cell receptor beta chain was recorded in a study of cytomegalovirus exposure and HLA in healthy donors. Study conclusions and caveats: The tendency of first-cohort TCR clusters to co-occur in the roughly 130 validation repertoires emerged from a later analysis.

Note on this clone: Its antigen remains unknown.

Generated by immunoSEQ multiplex PCR, the TCRdb table keeps only in-frame clones and is missing some. This sample carries over 80,000 clones, around 85% of them seen once, and the ten largest clones take 20%. The source is a man between 18 and 29 years old in good health and CMV-seropositive. Specimen: PBMCs.

The CDR3 is CASSYPPYSNQPQHF. CDR3 DNA sequence: TGTGCCAGCAGTTACCCGCCCTATAGCAATCAGCCCCAGCATTTT. The chain combines TRBV6-6 with TRBJ1-5, with no clear D. The CDR3 loop spans 15 amino acids. The germline V and J ends were trimmed by 2 bases and 0 bases, with 8 bases remaining between them. In germline, CDR1 is MNHNY, CDR2 SVGAGI (reference sequence).